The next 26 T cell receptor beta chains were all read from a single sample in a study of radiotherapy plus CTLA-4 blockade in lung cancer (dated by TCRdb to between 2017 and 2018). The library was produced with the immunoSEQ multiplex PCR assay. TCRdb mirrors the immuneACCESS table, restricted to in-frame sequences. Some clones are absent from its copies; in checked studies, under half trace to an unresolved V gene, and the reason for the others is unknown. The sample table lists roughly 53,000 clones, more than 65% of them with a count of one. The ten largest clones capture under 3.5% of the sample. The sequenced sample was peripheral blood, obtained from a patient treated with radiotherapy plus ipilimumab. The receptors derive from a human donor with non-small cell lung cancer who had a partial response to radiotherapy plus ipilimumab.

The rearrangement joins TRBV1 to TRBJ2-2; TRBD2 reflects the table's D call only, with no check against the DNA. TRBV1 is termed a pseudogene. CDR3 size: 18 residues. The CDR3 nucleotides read TGCACCAGCAGCCAAGATCTCGCGGGGGGGCCATGGACCGGGGAGCTGTTTTTT. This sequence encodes CTSSQDLAGGPWTGELFF.

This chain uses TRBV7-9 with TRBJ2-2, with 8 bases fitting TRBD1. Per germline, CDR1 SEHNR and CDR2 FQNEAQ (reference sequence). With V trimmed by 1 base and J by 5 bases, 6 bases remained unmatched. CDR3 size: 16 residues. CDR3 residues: CASSLGVRGRTGELFF. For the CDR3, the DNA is TGTGCCAGCAGCTTAGGTGTCAGGGGGCGGACCGGGGAGCTGTTTTTT. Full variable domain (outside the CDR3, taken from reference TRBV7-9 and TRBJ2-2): DTGVSQNPRHKITKRGQNVTFRCDPISEHNRLYWYRQTLGQGPEFLTYFQNEAQLEKSRLLSDRFSAERPKGSFSTLEIQRTEQGDSAMYLCASSLGVRGRTGELFFGEGSRLTVL.

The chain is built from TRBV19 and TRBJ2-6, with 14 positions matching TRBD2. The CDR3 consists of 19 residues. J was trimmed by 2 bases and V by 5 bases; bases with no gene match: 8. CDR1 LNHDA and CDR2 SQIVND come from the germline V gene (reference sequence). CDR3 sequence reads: CASSPGLAGEYAGANVLTF. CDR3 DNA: TGTGCCAGTAGTCCGGGACTAGCGGGGGAGTATGCTGGGGCCAACGTCCTGACTTTC.

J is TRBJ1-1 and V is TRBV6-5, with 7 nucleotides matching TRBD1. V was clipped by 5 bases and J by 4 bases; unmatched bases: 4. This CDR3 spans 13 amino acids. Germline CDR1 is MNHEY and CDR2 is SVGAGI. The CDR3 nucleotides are TGTGCCAGCAGTATTACAGGGGCCACTGAAGCTTTCTTT. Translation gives CASSITGATEAFF.

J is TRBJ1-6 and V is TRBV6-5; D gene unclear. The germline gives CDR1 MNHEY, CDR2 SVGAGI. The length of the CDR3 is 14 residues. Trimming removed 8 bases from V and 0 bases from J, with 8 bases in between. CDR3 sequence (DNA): TGTGCCAGCGCGGGGAGCTCCTATAATTCACCCCTCCACTTT. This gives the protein CASAGSSYNSPLHF.

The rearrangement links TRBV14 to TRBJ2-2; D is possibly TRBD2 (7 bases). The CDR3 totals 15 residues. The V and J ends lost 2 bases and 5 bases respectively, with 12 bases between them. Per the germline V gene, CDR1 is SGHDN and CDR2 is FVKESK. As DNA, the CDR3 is TGTGCCAGCAGCCAAATCAGGGGAGGGACCGGGGAGCTGTTTTTT. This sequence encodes CASSQIRGGTGELFF.

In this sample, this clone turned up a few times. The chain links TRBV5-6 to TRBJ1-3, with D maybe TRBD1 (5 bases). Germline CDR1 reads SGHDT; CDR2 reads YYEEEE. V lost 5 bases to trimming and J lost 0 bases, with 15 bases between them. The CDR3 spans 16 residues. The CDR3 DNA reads TGTGCCAGCAGGTCCGGGGGTCCGAGCTCTGGAAACACCATATATTTT. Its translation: CASRSGGPSSGNTIYF.

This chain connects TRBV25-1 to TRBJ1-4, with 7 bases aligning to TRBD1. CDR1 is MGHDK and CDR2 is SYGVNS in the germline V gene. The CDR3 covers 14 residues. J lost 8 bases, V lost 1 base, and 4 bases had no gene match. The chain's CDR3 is CASSEWGTAEKLFF. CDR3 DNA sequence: TGTGCCAGCAGTGAATGGGGGACAGCAGAAAAACTGTTTTTT. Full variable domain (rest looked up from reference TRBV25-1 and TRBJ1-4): EADIYQTPRYLVIGTGKKITLECSQTMGHDKMYWYQQDPGMELHLIHYSYGVNSTEKGDLSSESTVSRIRTEHFPLTLESARPSHTSQYLCASSEWGTAEKLFFGSGTQLSVL.

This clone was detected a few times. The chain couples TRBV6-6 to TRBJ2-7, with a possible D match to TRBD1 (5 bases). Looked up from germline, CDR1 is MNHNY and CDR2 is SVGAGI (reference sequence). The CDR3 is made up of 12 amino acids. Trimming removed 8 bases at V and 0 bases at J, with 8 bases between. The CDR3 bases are TGTGCCAGCCAGGACACCTCCTACGAGCAGTACTTC. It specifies CASQDTSYEQYF.

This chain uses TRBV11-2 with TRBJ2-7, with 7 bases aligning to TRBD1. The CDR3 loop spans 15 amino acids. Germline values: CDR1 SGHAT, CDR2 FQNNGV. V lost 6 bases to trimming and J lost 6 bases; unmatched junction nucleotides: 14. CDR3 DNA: TGTGCCAGCAGGTTTGGTGACGGGACAGCCGGCGAGCAGTACTTC. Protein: CASRFGDGTAGEQYF.

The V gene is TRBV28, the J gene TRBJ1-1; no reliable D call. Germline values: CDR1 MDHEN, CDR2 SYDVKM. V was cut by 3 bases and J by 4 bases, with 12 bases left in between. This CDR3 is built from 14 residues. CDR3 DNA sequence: TGTGCCAGCAGTTTTCTGGTCGAGGTCACTGAAGCTTTCTTT. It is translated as CASSFLVEVTEAFF.

CDR3 region: CASSEALGGSNYGYTF. The CDR3 nucleotides read TGTGCCAGCAGTGAAGCACTAGGGGGCAGCAACTATGGCTACACCTTC. The V gene is TRBV6-1, the J gene TRBJ1-2, with TRBD1 matching 7 bases. Per the germline V gene, CDR1 is MNHNS and CDR2 is SASEGT. The CDR3 is 16 residues long. V shed 0 bases and J 2 bases; nucleotides not matched to a gene: 6.

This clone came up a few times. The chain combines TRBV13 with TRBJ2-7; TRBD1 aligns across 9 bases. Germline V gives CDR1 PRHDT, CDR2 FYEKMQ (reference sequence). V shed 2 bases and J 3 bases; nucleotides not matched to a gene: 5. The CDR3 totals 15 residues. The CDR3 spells CASSLIGQGSYEQYF. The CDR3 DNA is TGTGCCAGCAGCTTAATCGGACAGGGGAGCTACGAGCAGTACTTC.

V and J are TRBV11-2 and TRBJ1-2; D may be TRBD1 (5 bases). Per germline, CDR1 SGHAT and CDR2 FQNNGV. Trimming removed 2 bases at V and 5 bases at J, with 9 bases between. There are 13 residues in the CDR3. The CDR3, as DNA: TGTGCCAGCAGCTTAATGACAGTTTATGGCTACACCTTC. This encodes CASSLMTVYGYTF.

The CDR3 region has the DNA TGTGCCAGCAGCCTGCCGGGACAGGGGACGGTAGATACGCAGTATTTT. Encoded protein: CASSLPGQGTVDTQYF. The rearrangement links TRBV5-6 to TRBJ2-3; 10 positions agree with TRBD1. V lost 4 bases, J lost 5 bases, and 10 bases stayed unmatched. The CDR3 contains 16 residues. Germline V CDR1 and CDR2: SGHDT, YYEEEE. The complete variable domain, with remaining parts taken from reference TRBV5-6 and TRBJ2-3, reads DAGVTQSPTHLIKTRGQQVTLRCSPKSGHDTVSWYQQALGQGPQFIFQYYEEEERQRGNFPDRFSGHQFPNYSSELNVNALLLGDSALYLCASSLPGQGTVDTQYFGPGTRLTVL.

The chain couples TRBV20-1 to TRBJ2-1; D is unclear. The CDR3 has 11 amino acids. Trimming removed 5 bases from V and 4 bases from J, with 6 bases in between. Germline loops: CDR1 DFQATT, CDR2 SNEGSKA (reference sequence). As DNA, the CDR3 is TGCAGTGCTCCCATTTACAATGAGCAGTTCTTC. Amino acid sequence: CSAPIYNEQFF.

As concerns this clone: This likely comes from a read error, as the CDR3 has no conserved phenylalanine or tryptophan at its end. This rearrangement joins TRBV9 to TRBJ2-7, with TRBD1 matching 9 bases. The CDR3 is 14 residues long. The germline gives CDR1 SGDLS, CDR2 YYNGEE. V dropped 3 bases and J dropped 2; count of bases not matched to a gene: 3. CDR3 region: CASSARDRAYEQYL. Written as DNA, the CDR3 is TGTGCCAGCAGCGCCCGGGACAGGGCCTACGAGCAGTACCTC.

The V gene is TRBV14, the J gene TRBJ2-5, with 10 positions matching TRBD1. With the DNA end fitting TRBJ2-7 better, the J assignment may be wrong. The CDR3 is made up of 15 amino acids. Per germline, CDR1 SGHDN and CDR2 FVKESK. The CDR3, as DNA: TGTGCCAGCAGCTGGGGACAGGGGCGCCTCTACGAGCAGTACTTC. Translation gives CASSWGQGRLYEQYF.

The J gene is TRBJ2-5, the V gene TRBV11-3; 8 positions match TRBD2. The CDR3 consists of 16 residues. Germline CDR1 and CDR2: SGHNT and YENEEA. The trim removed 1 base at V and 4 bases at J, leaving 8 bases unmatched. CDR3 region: CASSLGGTRRTETQYF. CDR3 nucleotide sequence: TGTGCCAGCAGCTTAGGAGGGACTAGGCGGACAGAGACCCAGTACTTC.

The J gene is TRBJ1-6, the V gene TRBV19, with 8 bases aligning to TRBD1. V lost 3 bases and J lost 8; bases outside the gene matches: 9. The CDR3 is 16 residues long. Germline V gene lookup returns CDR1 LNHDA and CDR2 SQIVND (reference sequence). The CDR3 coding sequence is TGTGCCAGTAGTATCATACGGACAGGGAGGGATTCACCCCTCCACTTT. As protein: CASSIIRTGRDSPLHF.

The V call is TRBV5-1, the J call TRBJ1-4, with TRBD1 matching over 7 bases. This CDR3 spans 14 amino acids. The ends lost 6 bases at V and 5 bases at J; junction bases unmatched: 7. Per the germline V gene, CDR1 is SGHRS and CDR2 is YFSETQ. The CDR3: CASTQGVANEKLFF. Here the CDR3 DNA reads TGCGCCAGCACCCAGGGGGTGGCAAATGAAAAACTGTTTTTT.

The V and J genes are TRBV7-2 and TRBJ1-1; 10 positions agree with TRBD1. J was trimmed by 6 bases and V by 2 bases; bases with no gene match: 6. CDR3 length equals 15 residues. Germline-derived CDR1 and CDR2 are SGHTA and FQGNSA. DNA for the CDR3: TGTGCCAGCAGCTTAAAGACAGGGGGCTTGTCTGAAGCTTTCTTT. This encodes CASSLKTGGLSEAFF.

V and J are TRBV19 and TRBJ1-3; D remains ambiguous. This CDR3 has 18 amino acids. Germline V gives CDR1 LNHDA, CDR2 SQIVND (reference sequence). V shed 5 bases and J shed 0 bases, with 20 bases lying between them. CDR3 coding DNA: TGTGCCAGTAGTGTCTTCAACCCGCGGGTCGGCTCTGGAAACACCATATATTTT. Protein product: CASSVFNPRVGSGNTIYF.

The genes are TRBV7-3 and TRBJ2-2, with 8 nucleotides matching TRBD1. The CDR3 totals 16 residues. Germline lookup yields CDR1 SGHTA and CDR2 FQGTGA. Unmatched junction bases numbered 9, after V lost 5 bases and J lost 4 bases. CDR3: CASSPNTGGSTGELFF. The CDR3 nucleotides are TGTGCCAGCAGCCCAAATACAGGGGGTAGCACCGGGGAGCTGTTTTTT.

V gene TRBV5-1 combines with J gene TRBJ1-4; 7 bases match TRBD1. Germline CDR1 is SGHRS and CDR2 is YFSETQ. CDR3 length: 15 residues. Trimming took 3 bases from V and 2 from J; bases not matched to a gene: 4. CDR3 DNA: TGCGCCAGCAGCTCGACAGGGTTCACTAATGAAAAACTGTTTTTT. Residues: CASSSTGFTNEKLFF.

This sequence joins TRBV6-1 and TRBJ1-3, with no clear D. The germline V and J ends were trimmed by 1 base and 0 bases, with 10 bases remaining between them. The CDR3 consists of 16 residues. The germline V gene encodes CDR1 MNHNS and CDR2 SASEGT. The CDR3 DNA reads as TGTGCCAGCAGTGAAGGTTTGAGCGGCTCTGGAAACACCATATATTTT. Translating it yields CASSEGLSGSGNTIYF.